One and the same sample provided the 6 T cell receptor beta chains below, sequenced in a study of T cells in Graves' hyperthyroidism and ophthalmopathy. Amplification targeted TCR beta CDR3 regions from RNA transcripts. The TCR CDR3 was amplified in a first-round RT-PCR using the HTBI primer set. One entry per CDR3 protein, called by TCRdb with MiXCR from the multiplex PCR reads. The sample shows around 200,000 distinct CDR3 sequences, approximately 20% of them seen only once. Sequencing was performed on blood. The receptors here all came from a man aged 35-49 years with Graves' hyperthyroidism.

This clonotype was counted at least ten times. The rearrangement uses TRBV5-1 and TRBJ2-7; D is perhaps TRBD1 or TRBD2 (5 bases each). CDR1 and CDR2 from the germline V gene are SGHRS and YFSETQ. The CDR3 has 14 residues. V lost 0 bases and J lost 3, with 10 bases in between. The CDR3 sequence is CASSLGGRNYEQYF. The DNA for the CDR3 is TGCGCCAGCAGCTTGGGGGGACGGAACTACGAGCAGTACTTC.

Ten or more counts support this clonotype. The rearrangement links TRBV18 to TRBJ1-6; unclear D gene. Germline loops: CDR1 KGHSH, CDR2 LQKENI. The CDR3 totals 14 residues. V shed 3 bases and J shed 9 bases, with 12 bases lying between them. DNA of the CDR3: TGTGCCAGCTCACCTTCTAGGAGGGCTTCACCCCTCCACTTT. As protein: CASSPSRRASPLHF.

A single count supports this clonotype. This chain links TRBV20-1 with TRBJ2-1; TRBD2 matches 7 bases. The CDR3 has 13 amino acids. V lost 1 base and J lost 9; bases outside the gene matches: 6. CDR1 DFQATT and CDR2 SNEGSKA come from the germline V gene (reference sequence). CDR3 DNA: TGCAGTGCTAGAGTAGCGGGTTTGGGTGAGCAGTTCTTC. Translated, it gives CSARVAGLGEQFF.

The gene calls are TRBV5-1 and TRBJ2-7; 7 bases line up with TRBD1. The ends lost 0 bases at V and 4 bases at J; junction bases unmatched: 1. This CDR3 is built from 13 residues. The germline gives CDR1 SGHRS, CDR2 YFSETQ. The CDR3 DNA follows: TGCGCCAGCAGCTTGGAGGGGGCGTACGAGCAGTACTTC. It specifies CASSLEGAYEQYF.

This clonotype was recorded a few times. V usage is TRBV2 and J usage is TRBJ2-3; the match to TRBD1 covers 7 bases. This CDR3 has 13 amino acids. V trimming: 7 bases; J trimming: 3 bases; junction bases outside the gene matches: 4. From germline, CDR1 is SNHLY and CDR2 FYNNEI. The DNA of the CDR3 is TGTGCCAGCAAAGGGACAGCTACAGATACGCAGTATTTT. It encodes CASKGTATDTQYF.

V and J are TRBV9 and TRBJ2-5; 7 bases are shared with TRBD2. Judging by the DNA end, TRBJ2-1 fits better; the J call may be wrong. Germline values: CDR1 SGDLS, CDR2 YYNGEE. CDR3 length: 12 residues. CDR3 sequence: CASSAGAGDQFF. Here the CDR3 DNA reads TGTGCCAGCAGCGCTGGCGCGGGGGACCAGTTCTTC.